The T cell receptor (beta chain) described here comes from a study of shared clonotypes between healthy human individuals. The V end lost 5 bases, the J end lost 2 bases, and 11 bases lay between the germline ends. CDR3 length: 14 residues. From germline, CDR1 is MNHNY and CDR2 SVGAGI (reference sequence). In the original analysis: ImmunoSEQ sequences covered only the junction and lacked quality scores; filtering therefore differed. Measured with immunoSEQ multiplex PCR; TCRdb has only the in-frame clones, and not every one. That table supplies the V and J calls and clone size; D and trimming were determined from the DNA. Of hundreds of thousands of clones listed, roughly 95% are singletons. The naive CD8 population came from CD45RO-negative cells selected for CCR7, without terminally differentiated effector memory CD45RA+ cells.

This receptor was identified in a woman aged 25 to 45 in good health. This chain connects TRBV6-6 to TRBJ2-3, with D uncertain. The specimen was naive CD8+ T cells sorted from blood. For the CDR3, the DNA is TGTGCCAGCAGTGTCGCGCCCCTCACAGATACGCAGTATTTT. Translated: CASSVAPLTDTQYF.